Shown below are 17 T cell receptor beta chains from a single sample sequenced in a study of T-cell memory formation after mild COVID-19. TCRdb ran MiXCR on the 5' RACE reads and lists one entry per CDR3 protein. The table has about 560,000 distinct CDR3 sequences, 15% to 20% seen once. Sequencing was carried out using PBMCs or a T cell subset sorted from them (not recorded which). These receptors originate from an adult woman who had mild COVID-19 (a few samples of this study predate the infection). Cell type and time point are not known.

The sample holds a few counts of this clonotype. The J gene is TRBJ1-1, the V gene TRBV19, with TRBD1 identical over 9 bases. The germline gives CDR1 LNHDA, CDR2 SQIVND (reference sequence). CDR3 size: 14 residues. J gave up 7 bases and V 5 bases, and 8 bases lay outside the gene matches. CDR3 sequence reads: CASSFSDRGVEAFF. CDR3 sequence (DNA): TGTGCCAGTAGTTTCTCGGACAGGGGAGTTGAAGCTTTCTTT.

This chain connects TRBV19 to TRBJ1-2; 8 bases match TRBD1. Looked up from germline, CDR1 is LNHDA and CDR2 is SQIVND (reference sequence). This CDR3 comprises 16 residues. Trimming removed 3 bases from V and 4 bases from J; junction bases left unmatched: 10. This chain's CDR3 is CASSIIGQGRTYGYTF. The CDR3 region has the DNA TGTGCCAGTAGTATTATCGGACAGGGCCGTACCTATGGCTACACCTTC.

This clonotype was found a few times. This sequence joins TRBV3-1 and TRBJ2-2, with 10 bases fitting TRBD1. The CDR3 has 18 residues. V lost 7 bases to trimming and J lost 1 base; unmatched junction nucleotides: 12. Germline CDR1 LGHDT, CDR2 YNNKEL (reference sequence). The CDR3 DNA is TGTGCCAGCACCCCGGGACAGGGGCTAGCGGGGAACACCGGGGAGCTGTTTTTT. This translates into CASTPGQGLAGNTGELFF.

The rearrangement joins TRBV24-1 to TRBJ1-1; possible D gene TRBD1, 5 bases. The germline CDR1 and CDR2 sequences are KGHDR and SFDVKD. Trimming took off 4 bases at V and 10 bases at J, with 12 bases between the two ends. The CDR3 sequence is 12 residues long. The CDR3 reads CATSEAQGRAFF. The CDR3 DNA is TGTGCCACCAGTGAGGCTCAGGGCCGAGCTTTCTTT.

This chain connects TRBV2 to TRBJ1-2, with 8 bases lining up with TRBD1. This CDR3 has 13 residues. The germline gives CDR1 SNHLY, CDR2 FYNNEI. V was clipped by 7 bases and J by 3 bases; unmatched bases: 4. CDR3 sequence (DNA): TGTGCCAGCATCCCGGACAGGGACTATGGCTACACCTTC. This encodes CASIPDRDYGYTF.

This chain links TRBV7-2 with TRBJ2-1; no clear D gene. Germline V gene data show CDR1 as SGHTA and CDR2 as FQGNSA. The CDR3 sequence is 13 residues long. Trimming removed 2 bases from V and 10 bases from J, with 12 bases in between. The CDR3 here is CASSLTPVREQFF. CDR3 nucleotides: TGTGCCAGCAGCTTAACACCCGTTAGGGAGCAGTTCTTC. Complete variable domain (other parts from reference TRBV7-2 and TRBJ2-1): GAGVSQSPSNKVTEKGKDVELRCDPISGHTALYWYRQSLGQGLEFLIYFQGNSAPDKSGLPSDRFSAERTGGSVSTLTIQRTQQEDSAVYLCASSLTPVREQFFGPGTRLTVL.

CDR3 sequence: CASWAGPPGHEQYF. DNA of the CDR3: TGTGCCAGCTGGGCGGGGCCCCCCGGCCACGAGCAGTACTTC. The chain carries TRBV18 and TRBJ2-7, with D possibly being TRBD2 (6 bases). There are 14 residues in the CDR3. Trimming pared 7 bases from V and 5 bases from J, leaving 18 bases between. CDR1 and CDR2 (germline): KGHSH, LQKENI.

V and J are TRBV30 and TRBJ2-1, with D uncertain. The CDR3 contains 14 residues. Germline CDR1 GTSNPN, CDR2 SVGIG (reference sequence). The germline V and J ends were trimmed by 2 bases and 2 bases, with 10 bases remaining between them. The CDR3 region has the DNA TGTGCCTGGAGTCCCCTGGGAACCTACAATGAGCAGTTCTTC. Translating gives CAWSPLGTYNEQFF.

This chain uses TRBV30 with TRBJ2-2; D uncertain. This CDR3 is built from 16 residues. With 4 bases removed from V and 4 bases from J, the gap between germline ends came to 19 bases. CDR1 is GTSNPN, CDR2 SVGIG, per germline (reference sequence). This chain's CDR3 is CAWKVVYGWSTGELFF. For the CDR3, the DNA is TGTGCCTGGAAAGTAGTTTACGGGTGGAGCACCGGGGAGCTGTTTTTT.

V usage is TRBV12-3 or TRBV12-4 and J usage is TRBJ1-5; tentatively, D is TRBD1 (5 bases). The CDR3 totals 19 residues. Trimming removed 6 bases from V and 0 bases from J, with 24 bases in between. The CDR3 DNA follows: TGTGCCAGCAGCCAATCCGACTATAATGACAGAAATAGCAATCAGCCCCAGCATTTT. Amino acids: CASSQSDYNDRNSNQPQHF.

In this sample, this clonotype turned up a few times. The rearrangement joins TRBV7-8 to TRBJ1-2; tentatively, D is TRBD1 (5 bases). V gave up 5 bases and J gave up 3 bases, with 16 bases separating them. The length of the CDR3 is 15 residues. CDR1 SGHVS and CDR2 FQNEAQ come from the germline V gene. The CDR3 DNA is TGTGCCAGCAGCCTACTTGGGGGGGTCGACTATGGCTACACCTTC. It is translated as CASSLLGGVDYGYTF.

V is TRBV5-1 and J is TRBJ2-1, with 8 bases fitting TRBD2. CDR3 size: 16 residues. V dropped 4 bases and J dropped 7; count of bases not matched to a gene: 13. Germline CDR1 and CDR2: SGHRS and YFSETQ. The CDR3 loop is CASSTSGTSGRNEQFF. Here the CDR3 DNA reads TGCGCCAGCAGCACCTCCGGCACTAGCGGAAGGAATGAGCAGTTCTTC.

This clonotype was found many times. The chain couples TRBV7-9 to TRBJ2-7; no reliable D call. CDR3 length equals 12 residues. V lost 1 base to trimming and J lost 0 bases, with 1 base between them. Germline CDR1 is SEHNR and CDR2 is FQNEAQ (reference sequence). The CDR3 DNA is TGTGCCAGCAGCTTAGTCTCCTACGAGCAGTACTTC. Translated: CASSLVSYEQYF.

The rearrangement links TRBV29-1 to TRBJ2-7; D is perhaps TRBD1 or TRBD2 (5 bases each). The CDR3 extends over 15 amino acids. From germline, CDR1 is SQVTM and CDR2 ANQGSEA. Trimming removed 4 bases from V and 6 bases from J, with 22 bases in between. The CDR3 coding sequence is TGCAGCGTTGTACTGGGGGTGCCCCAAGGAGTCGAGCAGTACTTC. Translating gives CSVVLGVPQGVEQYF.

This chain joins TRBV2 and TRBJ1-1, with 9 bases lining up with TRBD1. The germline V gene has CDR1 SNHLY and CDR2 FYNNEI. The V gene end was trimmed by 8 bases and the J gene end by 6 bases; junction bases not matched to a gene: 10. This CDR3 is built from 14 residues. CDR3 sequence: CASSPGQGWAEAFF. The CDR3 DNA is TGTGCCAGCTCTCCCGGACAGGGGTGGGCTGAAGCTTTCTTT.

The chain has TRBV6-6 and TRBJ1-1; 12 nucleotides align to TRBD1. CDR3 length: 16 amino acids. The germline V gene has CDR1 MNHNY and CDR2 SVGAGI (reference sequence). V shed 6 bases and J 6 bases; nucleotides not matched to a gene: 11. The CDR3 coding sequence is TGTGCCAGCAGCCCCAATCCGGGACAGGGGGCCGCTGAAGCTTTCTTT. Amino acid sequence: CASSPNPGQGAAEAFF.

This clonotype was found a few times. The genes are TRBV3-1 and TRBJ2-5; 9 nucleotides line up with TRBD2. The CDR3 is 16 residues long. With V trimmed by 2 bases and J by 1 base, 5 bases remained unmatched. The germline V gene has CDR1 LGHDT and CDR2 YNNKEL (reference sequence). The CDR3 DNA sequence: TGTGCCAGCAGCCAAAATCTGGGACTAGCCCAAGAGACCCAGTACTTC. Translated: CASSQNLGLAQETQYF.